This is a list of T cell receptor beta chains from one sample in a study of identical twins. From the 5' RACE reads, TCRdb called clonotypes with MiXCR, one entry per CDR3 protein. The profile covers nearly 900,000 distinct CDR3 sequences, with about 12% appearing a single time and 1.5% to 2% taken by the ten largest. These data were likewise used in another study, on yellow fever vaccine responses in identical twins.

The sequenced material came from PBMCs. The receptors stem from a woman aged 18-29 years in good health. Both conserved end residues are part of each CDR3. Each record gives: J gene, clone size, D gene, V gene, CDR3 length, CDR3 DNA, CDR3 protein. A D gene is named only where the DNA matches it firmly. Clone size is shown for a subset of rows, as once, few, many or a class of expanded clone.

>TRBJ1-5|NA|TRBD1|TRBV7-2|16
TGTGCCAGCAGCTTAAGGGGGAGGGGGCTCAATCAGCCCCAGCATTTT
CASSLRGRGLNQPQHF
>TRBJ2-5|NA|TRBD1|TRBV24-1|17
TGTGCCACCAGCGCAGGGGGAGAAACCAAATCACGAGAGACCCAGTACTTC
CATSAGGETKSRETQYF
>TRBJ2-3|NA|NA|TRBV29-1|13
TGCAGCGTTGACAGGGCCAGCACAGATACGCAGTATTTT
CSVDRASTDTQYF
>TRBJ2-7|few|NA|TRBV28|14
TGTGCCAGCAGTTACGGGGCTAGGTCCTACGAGCAGTACTTC
CASSYGARSYEQYF
>TRBJ2-4|few|NA|TRBV19|15
TGTGCCAGTAGTATCCTGTTGGGTACCAAAAACATTCAGTACTTC
CASSILLGTKNIQYF
>TRBJ2-3|few|NA|TRBV20-1|13
TGCAGTGCTTCTGCAGAGAGCACAGATACGCAGTATTTT
CSASAESTDTQYF
>TRBJ2-7|NA|TRBD2|TRBV27|15
TGTGCCAGCTTGGGAATCGGGAGGCGCTCCTACGAGCAGTACTTC
CASLGIGRRSYEQYF
>TRBJ2-2|few|NA|TRBV27|12
TGTGCCAGCGGTACAGTCGCCGGGGAGCTGTTTTTT
CASGTVAGELFF
>TRBJ1-5|few|NA|TRBV28|15
TGTGCCAGCAGTCCCGGGACAACTAGCAATCAGCCCCAGCATTTT
CASSPGTTSNQPQHF
>TRBJ2-3|NA|TRBD1|TRBV5-1|15
TGCGCCAGCAGCTCGGCAGGGGGAGGCACAGATACGCAGTATTTT
CASSSAGGGTDTQYF